This T cell receptor (beta chain) came from a study of T cell changes during pregnancy in multiple sclerosis. Profiling relied on immunoSEQ multiplex PCR, and the TCRdb table lists in-frame clones only, not all of them. The profile covers 70,000 or so clones, with roughly 91% appearing a single time and under 0.35% taken by the ten largest. CDR3 length: 14 amino acids. The V gene's germline CDR1 is MNHNS and CDR2 SASEGT. V lost 1 base and J 4 bases, leaving 10 bases between the germline ends. Sequencing was performed on CD4+ T cells from peripheral blood mononuclear cells, taken after pregnancy. This chain connects TRBV6-1 to TRBJ1-1, with D possibly being TRBD1 (6 bases). The receptor comes from a female donor with multiple sclerosis, enrolled in a pregnancy study. CDR3 sequence reads: CASSEGGGVTEAFF. In DNA, the CDR3 is TGTGCCAGCAGTGAAGGGGGGGGCGTCACTGAAGCTTTCTTT.